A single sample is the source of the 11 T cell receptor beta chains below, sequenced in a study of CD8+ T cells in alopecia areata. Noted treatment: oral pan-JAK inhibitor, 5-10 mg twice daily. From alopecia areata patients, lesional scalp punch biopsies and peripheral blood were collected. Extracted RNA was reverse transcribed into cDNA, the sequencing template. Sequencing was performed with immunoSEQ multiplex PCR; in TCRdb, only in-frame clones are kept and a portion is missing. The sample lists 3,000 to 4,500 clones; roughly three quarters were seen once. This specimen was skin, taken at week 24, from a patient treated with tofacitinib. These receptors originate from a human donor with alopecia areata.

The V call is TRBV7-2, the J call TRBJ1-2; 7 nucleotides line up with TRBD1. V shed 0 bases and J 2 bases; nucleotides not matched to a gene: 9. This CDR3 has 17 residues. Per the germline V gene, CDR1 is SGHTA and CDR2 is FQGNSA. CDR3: CASSLAPPGQLNYGYTF. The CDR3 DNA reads TGTGCCAGCAGCTTAGCCCCGCCGGGACAGCTCAACTATGGCTACACCTTC.

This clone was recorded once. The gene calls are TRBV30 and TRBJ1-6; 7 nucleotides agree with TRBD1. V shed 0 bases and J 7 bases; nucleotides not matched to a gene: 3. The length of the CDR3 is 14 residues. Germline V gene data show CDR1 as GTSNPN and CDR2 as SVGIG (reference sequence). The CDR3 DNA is TGTGCCTGGAGTGTACCCAGGGGGAATTCACCCCTCCACTTT. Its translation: CAWSVPRGNSPLHF.

CDR3 DNA sequence: TGTGCCAGCAGCTTTCAGGGAATTGGCTACACCTTC. The encoded protein is CASSFQGIGYTF. The chain is built from TRBV7-9 and TRBJ1-2; D is possibly TRBD1 (5 bases). Germline V gives CDR1 SEHNR, CDR2 FQNEAQ (reference sequence). The CDR3 loop spans 12 amino acids. Trimming cost V 3 bases and J 7 bases, with 9 bases left between them.

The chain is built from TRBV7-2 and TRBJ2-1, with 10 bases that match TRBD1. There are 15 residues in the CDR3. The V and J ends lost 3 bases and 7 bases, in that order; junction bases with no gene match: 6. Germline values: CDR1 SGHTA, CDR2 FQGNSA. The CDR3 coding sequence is TGTGCCAGCAGCTTCGACAGGGGGCGTGAGAATGAGCAGTTCTTC. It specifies CASSFDRGRENEQFF.

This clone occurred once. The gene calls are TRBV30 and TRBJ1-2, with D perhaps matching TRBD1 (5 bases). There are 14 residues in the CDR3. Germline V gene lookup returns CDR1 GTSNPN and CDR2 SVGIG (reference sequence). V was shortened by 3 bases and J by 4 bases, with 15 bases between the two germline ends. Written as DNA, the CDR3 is TGTGCCTGGAGGACGTTCGGGACCTTCTATGGCTACACCTTC. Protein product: CAWRTFGTFYGYTF.

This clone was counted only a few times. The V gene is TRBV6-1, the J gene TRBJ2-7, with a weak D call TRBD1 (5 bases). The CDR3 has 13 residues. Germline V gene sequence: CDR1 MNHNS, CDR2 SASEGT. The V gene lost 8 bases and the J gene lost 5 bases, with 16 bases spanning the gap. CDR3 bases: TGTGCCAGCTGCAACCGTGCCAGGGACGAGCAGTACTTC. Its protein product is CASCNRARDEQYF.

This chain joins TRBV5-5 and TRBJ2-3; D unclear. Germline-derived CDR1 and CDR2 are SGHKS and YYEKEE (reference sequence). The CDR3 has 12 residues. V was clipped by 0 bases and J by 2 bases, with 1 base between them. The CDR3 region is CASSLDTDTQYF. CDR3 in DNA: TGTGCCAGCAGCTTGGACACAGATACGCAGTATTTT. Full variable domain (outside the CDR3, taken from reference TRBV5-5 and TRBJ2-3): DAGVTQSPTHLIKTRGQQVTLRCSPISGHKSVSWYQQVLGQGPQFIFQYYEKEERGRGNFPDRFSARQFPNYSSELNVNALLLGDSALYLCASSLDTDTQYFGPGTRLTVL.

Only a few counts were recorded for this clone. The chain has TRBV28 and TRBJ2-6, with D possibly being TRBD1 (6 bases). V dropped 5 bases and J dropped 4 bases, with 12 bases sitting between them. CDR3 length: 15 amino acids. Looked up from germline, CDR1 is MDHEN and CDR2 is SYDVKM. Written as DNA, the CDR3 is TGTGCCAGCAGTCCTCAGGGGTCAGGGGCCAACGTCCTGACTTTC. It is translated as CASSPQGSGANVLTF.

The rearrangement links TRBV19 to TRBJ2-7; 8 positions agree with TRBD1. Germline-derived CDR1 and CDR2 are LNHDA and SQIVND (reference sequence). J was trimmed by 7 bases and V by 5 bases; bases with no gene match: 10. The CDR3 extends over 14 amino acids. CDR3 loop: CASSPQGQGGEQYF. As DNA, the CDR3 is TGTGCCAGTAGTCCACAAGGACAGGGAGGTGAGCAGTACTTC.

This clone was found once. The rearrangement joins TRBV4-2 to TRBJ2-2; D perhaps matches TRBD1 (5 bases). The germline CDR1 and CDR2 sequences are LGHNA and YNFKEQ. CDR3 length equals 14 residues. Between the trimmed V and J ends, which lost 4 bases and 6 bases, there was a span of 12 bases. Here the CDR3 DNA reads TGTGCCAGCAGCCTAATAGGGGTGGCCGGGGAGCTGTTTTTT. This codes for CASSLIGVAGELFF.

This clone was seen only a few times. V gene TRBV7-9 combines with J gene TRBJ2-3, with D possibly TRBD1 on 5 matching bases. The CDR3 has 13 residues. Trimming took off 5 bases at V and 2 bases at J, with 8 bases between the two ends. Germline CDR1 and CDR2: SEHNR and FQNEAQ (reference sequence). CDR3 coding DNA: TGTGCCAGCAGCCAGGGTAACACAGATACGCAGTATTTT. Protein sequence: CASSQGNTDTQYF.